These 32 T cell receptor beta chains share one sample of origin, sequenced in a study of shared clonotypes between healthy human individuals. The protocol was immunoSEQ multiplex PCR, while the TCRdb copy is restricted to in-frame clones and leaves out a portion. The table has 900,000 to 1,200,000 clones, 78% seen once. The sample consisted of memory CD4+ T cells from PBMCs. Subset here: CD45RA-negative fraction. The receptors derive from a man younger than 30 in good health. Some clones in this sample may be carry-over from other donors' samples.

This clone was counted only a few times. Additional DNA sequences in this sample encode the identical CDR3. The V call is TRBV6-5, the J call TRBJ1-2; 8 positions match TRBD1. The length of the CDR3 is 13 residues. The V and J ends lost 5 bases and 2 bases, in that order; junction bases with no gene match: 1. Germline lookup yields CDR1 MNHEY and CDR2 SVGAGI. CDR3 DNA: TGTGCCAGCAGTCGGACAGGGAACTATGGCTACACCTTC. Its translation: CASSRTGNYGYTF.

This sequence joins TRBV28 and TRBJ1-5; D perhaps matches TRBD1 (6 bases). Trimming took 6 bases from V and 1 from J, leaving 22 bases between them. The CDR3 covers 18 residues. The germline gives CDR1 MDHEN, CDR2 SYDVKM. For the CDR3, the DNA is TGTGCCAGCAGCCCCGAGGCCCACAGGGTCGGAAGCAATCAGCCCCAGCATTTT. Residues: CASSPEAHRVGSNQPQHF. The full variable domain, in which reference TRBV28 and TRBJ1-5 provide the parts outside the CDR3, is DVKVTQSSRYLVKRTGEKVFLECVQDMDHENMFWYRQDPGLGLRLIYFSYDVKMKEKGDIPEGYSVSREKKERFSLILESASTNQTSMYLCASSPEAHRVGSNQPQHFGDGTRLSIL.

This clone has more than one count but fewer than ten. At the DNA level, this CDR3 is encoded by other sequences in the same sample as well. V is TRBV27 and J is TRBJ2-2; the D call may be TRBD1 or TRBD2 (6 bases each). Germline CDR1 reads MNHEY; CDR2 reads SMNVEV (reference sequence). V was shortened by 5 bases and J by 6 bases, with 13 bases between the two germline ends. The CDR3 length is 14 residues. The CDR3: CASSLYRDSGELFF. CDR3 bases: TGTGCCAGCAGTCTCTACAGGGACTCCGGGGAGCTGTTTTTT.

As regards this clone: This likely stems from a read error, as it lies one base from a far larger clone. Other nucleotide sequences in the sample specify the same CDR3. V and J are TRBV30 and TRBJ2-2; tentatively, D is TRBD2 (6 bases). CDR3 length: 11 amino acids. Per the germline V gene, CDR1 is GTSNPN and CDR2 is SVGIG (reference sequence). The CDR3 protein is CAWSVGGELFF. The CDR3, as DNA: TGTGCCTGGAGTGTAGGCGGGGAGCTGTTCTTT.

The CDR3 loop is CASSHPRTGSTNTQYF. The CDR3 region has the DNA TGCGCCAGCAGCCACCCCAGGACAGGGTCGACAAATACGCAGTATTTT. This sequence joins TRBV4-1 and TRBJ2-3, with 8 bases that match TRBD1. This CDR3 comprises 16 residues. Germline V gene lookup returns CDR1 MGHRA and CDR2 YSYEKL. J lost 7 bases, V lost 3 bases, and 12 bases had no gene match.

The V call is TRBV7-2, the J call TRBJ1-2; no definite D call. Trimming took off 1 base at V and 8 bases at J, with 5 bases between the two ends. Germline V CDR1 and CDR2: SGHTA, FQGNSA. CDR3 length: 11 amino acids. This chain's CDR3 is CASSLGTGYTF. DNA for the CDR3: TGTGCCAGCAGCTTAGGAACCGGCTACACCTTC.

Written as DNA, the CDR3 is TGCGCCAGCAGCGACGGGACTAGCGGGAGGGGAAGAGATACGCAGTATTTT. It codes for CASSDGTSGRGRDTQYF. The chain has TRBV5-1 and TRBJ2-3; the match to TRBD2 covers 16 bases. The germline CDR1 and CDR2 sequences are SGHRS and YFSETQ. Germline trimming cut 4 bases from V and 5 bases from J; bases unmatched to any gene: 7. The CDR3 totals 17 residues.

The chain carries TRBV7-2 and TRBJ2-7; 9 nucleotides align to TRBD2. From germline, CDR1 is SGHTA and CDR2 FQGNSA. The CDR3 is 15 amino acids. V trimming: 2 bases; J trimming: 6 bases; junction bases outside the gene matches: 8. Here the CDR3 reads CASSLNPAGGGEQYF. DNA for the CDR3: TGTGCCAGCAGCTTAAACCCAGCGGGAGGAGGCGAGCAGTACTTC. The whole variable domain, filled in from reference TRBV7-2 and TRBJ2-7, reads GAGVSQSPSNKVTEKGKDVELRCDPISGHTALYWYRQSLGQGLEFLIYFQGNSAPDKSGLPSDRFSAERTGGSVSTLTIQRTQQEDSAVYLCASSLNPAGGGEQYFGPGTRLTVT.

CDR3 sequence (DNA): TGTGCCAGCAGCGTAGGGGCTACCCCTCCGAGGAATGAGCAGTTCTTC. This gives the protein CASSVGATPPRNEQFF. The chain carries TRBV9 and TRBJ2-1; D gene ambiguous. The CDR3 totals 16 residues. The germline V gene encodes CDR1 SGDLS and CDR2 YYNGEE. The V gene lost 0 bases and the J gene lost 7 bases, with 17 bases spanning the gap. Full variable domain (outside the CDR3, taken from reference TRBV9 and TRBJ2-1): DSGVTQTPKHLITATGQRVTLRCSPRSGDLSVYWYQQSLDQGLQFLIQYYNGEERAKGNILERFSAQQFPDLHSELNLSSLELGDSALYFCASSVGATPPRNEQFFGPGTRLTVL.

V and J are TRBV5-4 and TRBJ2-3; a possible D gene is TRBD2 (6 bases). V was trimmed by 1 base and J by 3 bases, leaving 9 bases between them. Germline V lookup: CDR1 SGHNT, CDR2 YYREEE (reference sequence). CDR3 length equals 14 residues. CDR3 residues: CASSLMGGTDTQYF. The CDR3 DNA sequence: TGTGCCAGCAGCTTGATGGGGGGAACAGATACGCAGTATTTT.

The genes are TRBV29-1 and TRBJ2-7; TRBD1 matches at 8 bases. There are 12 residues in the CDR3. V was pared by 3 bases and J by 6 bases, with 4 bases of the junction left unmatched. Per germline, CDR1 SQVTM and CDR2 ANQGSEA. CDR3 loop: CSVEDRESEQYF. CDR3 bases: TGCAGCGTTGAGGACAGGGAATCCGAGCAGTACTTC.

The genes are TRBV19 and TRBJ1-1; D is ambiguous. This CDR3 region has 14 residues. Trimming removed 2 bases at V and 4 bases at J, with 11 bases between. Germline V gene sequence: CDR1 LNHDA, CDR2 SQIVND (reference sequence). DNA for the CDR3: TGTGCCAGTAGTATAAGAGGGTATGGCACTGAAGCTTTCTTT. Its protein is CASSIRGYGTEAFF. Using reference TRBV19 and TRBJ1-1 for the parts outside the CDR3, the full variable domain is DGGITQSPKYLFRKEGQNVTLSCEQNLNHDAMYWYRQDPGQGLRLIYYSQIVNDFQKGDIAEGYSVSREKKESFPLTVTSAQKNPTAFYLCASSIRGYGTEAFFGQGTRLTVV.

This chain links TRBV7-9 with TRBJ1-4; TRBD1 is a possible D gene (5 bases). With 2 bases removed from V and 4 bases from J, the gap between germline ends came to 11 bases. Germline V CDR1 and CDR2: SEHNR, FQNEAQ (reference sequence). There are 15 residues in the CDR3. CDR3 bases: TGTGCCAGCAGCTTAAGGGGCGGCAGTAATGAAAAACTGTTTTTT. Its translation is CASSLRGGSNEKLFF.

Concerning this clone: This CDR3 is also generated by other DNA sequences in the sample. In DNA, the CDR3 is TGTGCCAGCAGCTTGCAGGGGGCTGGCTATGGCTACACCTTC. Its translation is CASSLQGAGYGYTF. The chain employs TRBV5-6 and TRBJ1-2, with 8 bases identical to TRBD1. V was pared by 1 base and J by 4 bases, with 3 bases of the junction left unmatched. The CDR3 covers 14 residues. Germline CDR1 reads SGHDT; CDR2 reads YYEEEE. Combining the CDR3 with reference TRBV5-6 and TRBJ1-2 gives the whole variable domain DAGVTQSPTHLIKTRGQQVTLRCSPKSGHDTVSWYQQALGQGPQFIFQYYEEEERQRGNFPDRFSGHQFPNYSSELNVNALLLGDSALYLCASSLQGAGYGYTFGSGTRLTVV.

This clone was observed a handful of times. The J gene is TRBJ2-3, the V gene TRBV10-2; 10 bases align to TRBD2. The V gene's germline CDR1 is WSHSY and CDR2 SAAADI. With 5 bases clipped from V and 1 base from J, the junction kept 3 bases outside the gene matches. This CDR3 has 15 amino acids. CDR3 DNA sequence: TGCGCCAGCAGTACCGGGACTAGCGGCACAGATACGCAGTATTTT. It yields the protein CASSTGTSGTDTQYF.

The rearrangement joins TRBV7-2 to TRBJ1-1, with 10 bases fitting TRBD1. V was pared by 5 bases and J by 8 bases, with 5 bases of the junction left unmatched. CDR1 and CDR2 (germline): SGHTA, FQGNSA. CDR3 size: 13 residues. The CDR3 region is CASSVGTGAEAFF. The CDR3 region has the DNA TGTGCCAGCAGCGTAGGGACAGGGGCCGAAGCTTTCTTT.

This clone was observed a single time. A clone one base away is much larger, so this may be a read error. Different DNA sequences within this sample yield the same CDR3. The chain is built from TRBV5-4 and TRBJ2-3; possibly TRBD2 for D (6 bases). The CDR3 spans 16 residues. Per germline, CDR1 SGHNT and CDR2 YYREEE (reference sequence). The V gene lost 4 bases and the J gene lost 0 bases, with 15 bases spanning the gap. CDR3 nucleotides: TGTGCCAGCAGCCGTGGTTCCGGGGGTAGCACAGATACGCAGTATTTT. Its translation is CASSRGSGGSTDTQYF.

This clone was counted a few times. The rearrangement joins TRBV2 to TRBJ1-2; 9 bases are a match to TRBD1. The CDR3 contains 14 residues. With 6 bases clipped from V and 8 bases from J, the junction kept 10 bases outside the gene matches. From germline, CDR1 is SNHLY and CDR2 FYNNEI. CDR3 coding DNA: TGTGCCAGCAGCCAGGGACAGGGAGGTTGGGGCTACACCTTC. The encoded protein is CASSQGQGGWGYTF.

A remark on this clone: The same CDR3 is also encoded by other DNA sequences in this sample. The J gene is TRBJ2-7, the V gene TRBV5-1, with 11 bases identical to TRBD1. The CDR3 runs 14 residues. The V gene end was trimmed by 5 bases and the J gene end by 1 base; junction bases not matched to a gene: 2. In germline, CDR1 is SGHRS, CDR2 YFSETQ. CDR3 protein: CASSGQGASYEQYF. The CDR3, as DNA: TGCGCCAGCAGTGGACAGGGGGCATCCTACGAGCAGTACTTC. The full variable domain, in which reference TRBV5-1 and TRBJ2-7 provide the parts outside the CDR3, is KAGVTQTPRYLIKTRGQQVTLSCSPISGHRSVSWYQQTPGQGLQFLFEYFSETQRNKGNFPGRFSGRQFSNSRSEMNVSTLELGDSALYLCASSGQGASYEQYFGPGTRLTVT.

This clone was seen more than once but under ten times. The J gene is TRBJ2-7, the V gene TRBV7-2; 10 bases fit TRBD2. This CDR3 comprises 15 residues. Germline V gives CDR1 SGHTA, CDR2 FQGNSA. J lost 4 bases, V lost 4 bases, and 7 bases had no gene match. Written as DNA, the CDR3 is TGTGCCAGCAGCTGGACTAGCGGTTATCAATACGAGCAGTACTTC. Its protein is CASSWTSGYQYEQYF.

The chain employs TRBV7-9 and TRBJ2-1, with unresolved D. Between the trimmed V and J ends, which lost 5 bases and 0 bases, there was a span of 14 bases. The CDR3 is 16 residues long. The germline V gene has CDR1 SEHNR and CDR2 FQNEAQ (reference sequence). This chain's CDR3 is CASSPVSLSSYNEQFF. The CDR3 bases are TGTGCCAGCAGCCCTGTGAGCCTAAGCTCCTACAATGAGCAGTTCTTC.

This rearrangement joins TRBV7-9 to TRBJ2-2, with 7 bases lining up with TRBD2. The J segment lost 0 bases and the V segment lost 7 bases, leaving 5 bases of the junction unmatched. The CDR3 is 15 amino acids. The germline V gene has CDR1 SEHNR and CDR2 FQNEAQ (reference sequence). The DNA of the CDR3 is TGTGCCAGCACCCCGACTAGCCCGAACACCGGGGAGCTGTTTTTT. This encodes CASTPTSPNTGELFF.

V gene TRBV5-1 combines with J gene TRBJ2-2; D is unresolved. Germline V CDR1 and CDR2: SGHRS, YFSETQ. Trimming cost V 1 base and J 5 bases, with 15 bases left between them. The CDR3 is made up of 16 amino acids. The CDR3 DNA sequence: TGCGCCAGCAGCTTGATGTACCTCAGTAGGACCGGGGAGCTGTTTTTT. Translation: CASSLMYLSRTGELFF.

This chain links TRBV5-4 with TRBJ2-7; D not resolved. The germline V gene has CDR1 SGHNT and CDR2 YYREEE (reference sequence). The CDR3 covers 14 residues. Trimming left V 4 bases short and J 0 bases short, with 11 bases between. DNA for the CDR3: TGTGCCAGCAGCCGAGAGCAGAGCTCCTACGAGCAGTACTTC. It yields the protein CASSREQSSYEQYF.

The rearrangement joins TRBV11-2 to TRBJ1-2; TRBD1 might be the D (6 bases). Germline CDR1 SGHAT, CDR2 FQNNGV. The CDR3 is 14 residues long. V lost 1 base and J 3 bases, leaving 9 bases between the germline ends. The CDR3 loop reads CASSLGGADYGYTF. The CDR3, as DNA: TGTGCCAGCAGCTTAGGGGGGGCTGACTATGGCTACACCTTC.

This clone was counted ten times or more. As DNA, the CDR3 is TGTGCCAGCAGGCAGAGACGCGGGGGCACAGATACGCAGTATTTT. As protein: CASRQRRGGTDTQYF. V usage is TRBV6-6 and J usage is TRBJ2-3, with TRBD2 as a possible D gene (6 bases). Germline V gene data show CDR1 as MNHNY and CDR2 as SVGAGI (reference sequence). V dropped 6 bases and J dropped 1 base, with 14 bases sitting between them. This CDR3 contains 15 residues.

CDR3 coding DNA: TGCAGCGCCAAGACTAGCGGGAGAACAGATACGCAGTATTTT. Residues: CSAKTSGRTDTQYF. The chain uses TRBV29-1 and TRBJ2-3; TRBD2 agrees at 12 bases. This CDR3 region has 14 residues. CDR1 is SQVTM and CDR2 is ANQGSEA in the germline V gene. V was clipped by 7 bases and J by 3 bases; unmatched bases: 5.

This clone was seen at least ten times. The chain employs TRBV28 and TRBJ1-2; TRBD1 agrees at 8 bases. The germline gives CDR1 MDHEN, CDR2 SYDVKM. The CDR3 consists of 13 residues. J was trimmed by 4 bases and V by 7 bases; bases with no gene match: 5. CDR3 protein: CASMAGGSYGYTF. The DNA of the CDR3 is TGTGCCAGCATGGCAGGGGGCAGCTATGGCTACACCTTC.

This clone has a count of ten or more. The chain recombines TRBV18 with TRBJ1-1; D is undetermined. The CDR3 spans 15 residues. Germline-derived CDR1 and CDR2 are KGHSH and LQKENI. Trimming pared 3 bases from V and 3 bases from J, leaving 14 bases between. CDR3 sequence (DNA): TGTGCCAGCTCACCTCTGGAAGATCGGGACACTGAAGCTTTCTTT. This translates into CASSPLEDRDTEAFF.

V is TRBV6-5 and J is TRBJ1-2; D may be TRBD1 (5 bases). Trimming removed 2 bases at V and 6 bases at J, with 7 bases between. The CDR3 runs 12 residues. CDR1 MNHEY and CDR2 SVGAGI come from the germline V gene. The CDR3 loop reads CASSYGGNGYTF. CDR3 bases: TGTGCCAGCAGTTACGGGGGGAATGGCTACACCTTC.

The chain carries TRBV5-6 and TRBJ1-2; the D gene is possibly TRBD1 (5 bases). In germline, CDR1 is SGHDT, CDR2 YYEEEE. Trimming took off 0 bases at V and 4 bases at J, with 13 bases between the two ends. The CDR3 contains 15 residues. As DNA, the CDR3 is TGTGCCAGCAGCTTGGTGGGGCGTCGGGTCTATGGCTACACCTTC. As protein: CASSLVGRRVYGYTF. Full variable domain (rest looked up from reference TRBV5-6 and TRBJ1-2): DAGVTQSPTHLIKTRGQQVTLRCSPKSGHDTVSWYQQALGQGPQFIFQYYEEEERQRGNFPDRFSGHQFPNYSSELNVNALLLGDSALYLCASSLVGRRVYGYTFGSGTRLTVV.

The rearrangement links TRBV5-4 to TRBJ2-1, with D hard to call. This CDR3 contains 15 residues. Germline CDR1 and CDR2: SGHNT and YYREEE (reference sequence). Trimming took 1 base from V and 4 from J, leaving 12 bases between them. The CDR3 DNA is TGTGCCAGCAGCTTGACTCTCCTCTCGTACAATGAGCAGTTCTTC. Its translation is CASSLTLLSYNEQFF.